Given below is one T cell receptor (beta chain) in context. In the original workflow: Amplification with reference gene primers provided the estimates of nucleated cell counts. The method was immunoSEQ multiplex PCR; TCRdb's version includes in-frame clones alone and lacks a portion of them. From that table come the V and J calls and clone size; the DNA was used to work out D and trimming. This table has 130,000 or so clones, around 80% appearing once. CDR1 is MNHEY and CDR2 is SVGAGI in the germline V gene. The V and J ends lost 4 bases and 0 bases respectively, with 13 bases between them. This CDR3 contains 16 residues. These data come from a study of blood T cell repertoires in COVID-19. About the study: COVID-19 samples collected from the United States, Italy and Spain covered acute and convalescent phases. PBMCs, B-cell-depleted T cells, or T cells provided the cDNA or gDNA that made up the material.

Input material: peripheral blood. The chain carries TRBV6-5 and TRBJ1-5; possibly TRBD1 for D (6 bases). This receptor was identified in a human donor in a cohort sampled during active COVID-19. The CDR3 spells CASSSGGAYSNQPQHF. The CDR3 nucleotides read TGTGCCAGCAGTTCGGGGGGGGCCTATAGCAATCAGCCCCAGCATTTT.